These 26 T cell receptor beta chains came from one sample sequenced in a study of regulatory T cells in long-lasting Graves disease. Arm-PCR of CDR3 regions and iRepertoire HTBI primers were the basis on which TCR beta libraries were built. TCRdb independently ran MiXCR on the multiplex PCR reads; one entry per CDR3 protein. The table shows 440,000 or so distinct CDR3 sequences, with around 17% occurring only once. The time point was: newly diagnosed GD, antithyroid drugs for less than 3 months. The TCR library was made from RNA that had been extracted from PBMCs in TRIzol. The sample was also reused in another study, on T cells in Graves' hyperthyroidism and ophthalmopathy.

The sample in question was peripheral blood mononuclear cells (PBMCs), obtained at new diagnosis, from a patient treated with antithyroid drugs. These receptors were taken from a woman aged 25 to 39 with Graves disease.

This clonotype showed up many times. The chain recombines TRBV7-9 with TRBJ2-2, with D perhaps TRBD1 (6 bases). The V end was cut by 5 bases, the J end by 2 bases, with 12 bases between. The CDR3 is 15 amino acids. CDR1 SEHNR and CDR2 FQNEAQ come from the germline V gene (reference sequence). The CDR3 loop reads CASSGWDTNTGELFF. The CDR3 nucleotides read TGTGCCAGCAGCGGATGGGACACCAACACCGGGGAGCTGTTTTTT.

The sample holds many counts of this clonotype. The chain couples TRBV20-1 to TRBJ2-7; 7 nucleotides line up with TRBD2. Losses at the gene ends were 1 base for V and 7 bases for J; bases not matched to a gene: 16. Germline CDR1 DFQATT, CDR2 SNEGSKA (reference sequence). This CDR3 comprises 16 residues. CDR3 sequence (DNA): TGCAGTGCTAGAGTCTTTTCGAGGGAGGGCCGGCGGGAGCAGTACTTC. Encoded protein: CSARVFSREGRREQYF.

In this sample, this clonotype turned up many times. This rearrangement joins TRBV27 to TRBJ2-7; D perhaps matches TRBD2 (5 bases). This CDR3 spans 13 amino acids. The ends were cut back, 0 bases at V and 5 bases at J, with 8 bases in the middle. CDR1 and CDR2 (germline): MNHEY, SMNVEV (reference sequence). This CDR3 reads CASSLSRTHEQYF. The CDR3, as DNA: TGTGCCAGCAGTTTATCCAGGACTCACGAGCAGTACTTC.

In its sample, this clonotype was seen many times. CDR3 amino acids: CASRWLDSGTYEQYF. Here the CDR3 DNA reads TGTGCCAGCAGGTGGCTCGACAGCGGAACCTACGAGCAGTACTTC. V is TRBV6-2 or TRBV6-3 and J is TRBJ2-7; D may correspond to TRBD1 or TRBD2 (5 bases each). V was pared by 6 bases and J by 2 bases, with 17 bases between. This CDR3 is 15 amino acids long. The germline CDR1 and CDR2 sequences are MNHEY and SVGEGT.

CDR3 residues: CSVEEALAPYSGANVLTF. The DNA for the CDR3 is TGCAGCGTTGAAGAGGCGCTAGCACCTTACTCTGGGGCCAACGTCCTGACTTTC. The chain links TRBV29-1 to TRBJ2-6, with D perhaps TRBD2 (5 bases). The length of the CDR3 is 18 residues. The germline gives CDR1 SQVTM, CDR2 ANQGSEA. V was shortened by 0 bases and J by 0 bases, with 15 bases between the two germline ends.

The rearrangement uses TRBV19 and TRBJ1-6; D is unresolved. V gave up 5 bases and J gave up 0 bases, with 11 bases separating them. The germline gives CDR1 LNHDA, CDR2 SQIVND (reference sequence). The CDR3 is 16 amino acids. The CDR3 loop reads CASSSSPSSYNSPLHF. The CDR3, as DNA: TGTGCCAGTAGTTCTTCCCCGAGCTCCTATAATTCACCCCTCCACTTT.

This clonotype was observed at least ten times. The DNA for the CDR3 is TGCAGCGTTGAAGACCCTCCGGCCTACGAGCAGTACTTC. Translated: CSVEDPPAYEQYF. This sequence joins TRBV29-1 and TRBJ2-7; D is undetermined. Germline assignment: CDR1 SQVTM and CDR2 ANQGSEA. Trimming stripped 0 bases from V and 2 bases from J, with 8 bases between. The CDR3 runs to 13 residues.

CDR3 amino acids: CASSPPYNEQFF. CDR3 coding DNA: TGTGCCAGCAGCCCTCCTTACAATGAGCAGTTCTTC. The rearrangement links TRBV16 to TRBJ2-1; no firm D call. Germline V lookup: CDR1 KGHSY, CDR2 FQNENV. Trimming cost V 4 bases and J 4 bases, with 5 bases left between them. CDR3 length: 12 residues.

Concerning this clonotype itself: Lacking the conserved final phenylalanine or tryptophan, this CDR3 likely reflects a read error. The chain uses TRBV27 and TRBJ1-2; a weak D match, TRBD1 (6 bases). CDR1 and CDR2 from the germline V gene are MNHEY and SMNVEV (reference sequence). Between the trimmed V and J ends, which lost 6 bases and 3 bases, there was a span of 11 bases. The length of the CDR3 is 13 residues. The chain's CDR3 is CASSTGYDYGYTL. CDR3 nucleotide sequence: TGTGCCAGCAGCACAGGGTATGACTATGGCTACACCCTC.

This chain links TRBV12-5 with TRBJ2-1; D possibly matches TRBD1 or TRBD2 (6 bases each). The length of the CDR3 is 13 residues. CDR1 and CDR2 from the germline V gene are LGHNT and FRNRAP. Trimming removed 3 bases from V and 7 bases from J, with 10 bases in between. CDR3 protein: CASGFGGGNEQFF. The CDR3 DNA sequence: TGTGCTAGTGGTTTTGGAGGGGGTAATGAGCAGTTCTTC.

The chain employs TRBV20-1 and TRBJ2-3; 7 bases are shared with TRBD2. The J segment lost 0 bases and the V segment lost 5 bases, leaving 11 bases of the junction unmatched. The CDR3 length is 16 residues. Germline V gene data show CDR1 as DFQATT and CDR2 as SNEGSKA (reference sequence). CDR3 protein: CSAERDYSASTDTQYF. The CDR3 DNA reads as TGCAGTGCTGAAAGGGACTATTCCGCTAGCACAGATACGCAGTATTTT.

With regard to this clonotype: An end of the junction does not agree with germline; a read error may underlie this. The J gene is TRBJ2-1, the V gene TRBV28, with TRBD2 matching over 7 bases. Germline V lookup: CDR1 MDHEN, CDR2 SYDVKM. The CDR3 covers 17 residues. The CDR3 nucleotides are TGTGCCAGCATAGGGAGTGAGTCGACTAGCTCTTACAATGAGCAGCTCTTC. This translates into CASIGSESTSSYNEQLF.

This clonotype was recorded many times. One end of the junction varies from germline; a read error may be responsible. This sequence joins TRBV7-8 and TRBJ1-1; 10 nucleotides agree with TRBD1. CDR1 SGHVS and CDR2 FQNEAQ come from the germline V gene. This CDR3 has 12 residues. CDR3 bases: TGTGCCAGCAGCCAAGACAGGGGGCGCGCCGTTTTT. This gives the protein CASSQDRGRAVF.

This clonotype was seen a few times. V gene TRBV6-1 combines with J gene TRBJ2-2; no clear D. From germline, CDR1 is MNHNS and CDR2 SASEGT. CDR3 size: 14 residues. The V gene lost 6 bases and the J gene lost 0 bases, with 8 bases spanning the gap. The CDR3 protein is CASSSQTNTGELFF. The DNA of the CDR3 is TGTGCCAGCAGCTCACAGACGAACACCGGGGAGCTGTTTTTT.

This clonotype was seen at least ten times. The rearrangement links TRBV12-3 or TRBV12-4 to TRBJ2-1; TRBD2 matches at 7 bases. This CDR3 has 13 residues. Unmatched junction bases numbered 11, after V lost 9 bases and J lost 9 bases. The CDR3 sequence is CASRAGVGGEQFF. For the CDR3, the DNA is TGTGCCAGTAGGGCGGGAGTGGGGGGTGAGCAGTTCTTC.

The table lists this clonotype with a few counts. The chain has TRBV6-1 and TRBJ1-1, with D unclear. V shed 7 bases and J shed 4 bases, with 19 bases lying between them. This CDR3 is 15 amino acids long. The germline V gene has CDR1 MNHNS and CDR2 SASEGT. The DNA for the CDR3 is TGTGCCAGCAACCCAATACAGAAACCGGGCACTGAAGCTTTCTTT. The encoded protein is CASNPIQKPGTEAFF.

At least ten counts were recorded for this clonotype. The chain has TRBV7-8 and TRBJ2-7; 7 nucleotides line up with TRBD1. Germline CDR1 reads SGHVS; CDR2 reads FQNEAQ. V was clipped by 1 base and J by 6 bases; unmatched bases: 6. The CDR3 totals 14 residues. The CDR3 nucleotides read TGTGCCAGCAGCTTAGGACAGGGTGTAGGCGAGCAGTACTTC. This sequence encodes CASSLGQGVGEQYF. Full variable domain (outside the CDR3, taken from reference TRBV7-8 and TRBJ2-7): GAGVSQSPRYKVAKRGQDVALRCDPISGHVSLFWYQQALGQGPEFLTYFQNEAQLDKSGLPSDRFFAERPEGSVSTLKIQRTQQEDSAVYLCASSLGQGVGEQYFGPGTRLTVT.

This clonotype was seen many times. This chain connects TRBV11-2 to TRBJ2-5, with no clear D. The V end lost 0 bases, the J end lost 5 bases, and 7 bases lay between the germline ends. The CDR3 has 13 amino acids. Germline V gene lookup returns CDR1 SGHAT and CDR2 FQNNGV. CDR3 region: CASSLDTLETQYF. CDR3 in DNA: TGTGCCAGCAGCTTAGACACCTTGGAGACCCAGTACTTC.

J is TRBJ2-7 and V is TRBV10-3, with D uncertain. Germline CDR1 ENHRY, CDR2 SYGVKD. The CDR3 contains 17 residues. V lost 0 bases, J lost 2 bases, and 17 bases lay in between. This CDR3 reads CAISESTRSRCPYEQYF. CDR3 in DNA: TGTGCCATCAGTGAGTCGACCCGGTCGCGGTGTCCCTACGAGCAGTACTTC.

This clonotype showed up just a few times. V usage is TRBV20-1 and J usage is TRBJ2-1; TRBD2 matches at 10 bases. Germline V CDR1 and CDR2: DFQATT, SNEGSKA (reference sequence). With 0 bases clipped from V and 2 bases from J, the junction kept 7 bases outside the gene matches. The length of the CDR3 is 17 residues. DNA of the CDR3: TGCAGTGCTAGAGATATCGGGAGCGGGAGGGCCTACAATGAGCAGTTCTTC. The encoded protein is CSARDIGSGRAYNEQFF.

In its sample, this clonotype was seen many times. The chain has TRBV5-1 and TRBJ2-7; 8 nucleotides align to TRBD2. CDR3 length: 16 amino acids. Trimming cost V 1 base and J 2 bases; bases outside gene matches: 8. In germline, CDR1 is SGHRS, CDR2 YFSETQ. The CDR3 nucleotides are TGCGCCAGCAGCTTGACTTACCAGCGGGGGACCTACGAGCAGTACTTC. Translation: CASSLTYQRGTYEQYF. The full variable domain, with the rest looked up from reference TRBV5-1 and TRBJ2-7, is KAGVTQTPRYLIKTRGQQVTLSCSPISGHRSVSWYQQTPGQGLQFLFEYFSETQRNKGNFPGRFSGRQFSNSRSEMNVSTLELGDSALYLCASSLTYQRGTYEQYFGPGTRLTVT.

Of note for this clonotype: This likely traces to a read error, being one base from a far larger clone. J is TRBJ2-3 and V is TRBV7-3; no clear D. Trimming shortened V by 4 bases and J by 0 bases, and 11 bases separated the two germline ends. Germline assignment: CDR1 SGHTA and CDR2 FQGTGA. The CDR3 consists of 15 residues. Here the CDR3 DNA reads TGTGCCAGCAGCTCAGTGTCAACGAGCACAGATACGCAGTATTTT. Its protein product is CASSSVSTSTDTQYF. Variable domain in full (rest from reference TRBV7-3 and TRBJ2-3): GAGVSQTPSNKVTEKGKYVELRCDPISGHTALYWYRQSLGQGPEFLIYFQGTGAADDSGLPNDRFFAVRPEGSVSTLKIQRTERGDSAVYLCASSSVSTSTDTQYFGPGTRLTVL.

This clonotype was detected many times. V is TRBV20-1 and J is TRBJ1-2; 11 bases are a match to TRBD1. Germline loops: CDR1 DFQATT, CDR2 SNEGSKA (reference sequence). The CDR3 has 15 residues. J gave up 6 bases and V 4 bases, and 10 bases lay outside the gene matches. CDR3 amino acids: CSAKATGTGGDGYTF. CDR3 nucleotides: TGCAGTGCTAAGGCAACCGGGACAGGGGGGGATGGCTACACCTTC.

In this sample, this clonotype turned up many times. The chain recombines TRBV28 with TRBJ2-7; tentative D call: TRBD1 (7 bases). Germline assignment: CDR1 MDHEN and CDR2 SYDVKM. Between the trimmed V and J ends, which lost 5 bases and 3 bases, there was a span of 17 bases. This CDR3 is 15 amino acids long. The CDR3 loop is CASSTTGEELYEQYF. In nucleotides, the CDR3 is TGTGCCAGCAGTACAACAGGGGAGGAGCTCTACGAGCAGTACTTC.

There are many counts of this clonotype. V and J are TRBV20-1 and TRBJ2-7; D unclear. The ends were cut back, 2 bases at V and 0 bases at J, with 8 bases in the middle. Looked up from germline, CDR1 is DFQATT and CDR2 is SNEGSKA (reference sequence). The CDR3 is 13 amino acids. CDR3 in DNA: TGCAGTGCTAGACGCTTGAGCTCCTACGAGCAGTACTTC. The encoded protein is CSARRLSSYEQYF.

In this sample, this clonotype turned up many times. The chain uses TRBV7-6 and TRBJ2-1; D possibly corresponds to TRBD2 (6 bases). Between the trimmed V and J ends, which lost 1 base and 7 bases, there was a span of 23 bases. CDR3 length: 18 residues. Germline lookup yields CDR1 SGHVS and CDR2 FNYEAQ. The CDR3 DNA reads as TGTGCCAGCAGCTTAGTGGTGTCCGCTGCGGGGTATAGAAATGAGCAGTTCTTC. This encodes CASSLVVSAAGYRNEQFF.